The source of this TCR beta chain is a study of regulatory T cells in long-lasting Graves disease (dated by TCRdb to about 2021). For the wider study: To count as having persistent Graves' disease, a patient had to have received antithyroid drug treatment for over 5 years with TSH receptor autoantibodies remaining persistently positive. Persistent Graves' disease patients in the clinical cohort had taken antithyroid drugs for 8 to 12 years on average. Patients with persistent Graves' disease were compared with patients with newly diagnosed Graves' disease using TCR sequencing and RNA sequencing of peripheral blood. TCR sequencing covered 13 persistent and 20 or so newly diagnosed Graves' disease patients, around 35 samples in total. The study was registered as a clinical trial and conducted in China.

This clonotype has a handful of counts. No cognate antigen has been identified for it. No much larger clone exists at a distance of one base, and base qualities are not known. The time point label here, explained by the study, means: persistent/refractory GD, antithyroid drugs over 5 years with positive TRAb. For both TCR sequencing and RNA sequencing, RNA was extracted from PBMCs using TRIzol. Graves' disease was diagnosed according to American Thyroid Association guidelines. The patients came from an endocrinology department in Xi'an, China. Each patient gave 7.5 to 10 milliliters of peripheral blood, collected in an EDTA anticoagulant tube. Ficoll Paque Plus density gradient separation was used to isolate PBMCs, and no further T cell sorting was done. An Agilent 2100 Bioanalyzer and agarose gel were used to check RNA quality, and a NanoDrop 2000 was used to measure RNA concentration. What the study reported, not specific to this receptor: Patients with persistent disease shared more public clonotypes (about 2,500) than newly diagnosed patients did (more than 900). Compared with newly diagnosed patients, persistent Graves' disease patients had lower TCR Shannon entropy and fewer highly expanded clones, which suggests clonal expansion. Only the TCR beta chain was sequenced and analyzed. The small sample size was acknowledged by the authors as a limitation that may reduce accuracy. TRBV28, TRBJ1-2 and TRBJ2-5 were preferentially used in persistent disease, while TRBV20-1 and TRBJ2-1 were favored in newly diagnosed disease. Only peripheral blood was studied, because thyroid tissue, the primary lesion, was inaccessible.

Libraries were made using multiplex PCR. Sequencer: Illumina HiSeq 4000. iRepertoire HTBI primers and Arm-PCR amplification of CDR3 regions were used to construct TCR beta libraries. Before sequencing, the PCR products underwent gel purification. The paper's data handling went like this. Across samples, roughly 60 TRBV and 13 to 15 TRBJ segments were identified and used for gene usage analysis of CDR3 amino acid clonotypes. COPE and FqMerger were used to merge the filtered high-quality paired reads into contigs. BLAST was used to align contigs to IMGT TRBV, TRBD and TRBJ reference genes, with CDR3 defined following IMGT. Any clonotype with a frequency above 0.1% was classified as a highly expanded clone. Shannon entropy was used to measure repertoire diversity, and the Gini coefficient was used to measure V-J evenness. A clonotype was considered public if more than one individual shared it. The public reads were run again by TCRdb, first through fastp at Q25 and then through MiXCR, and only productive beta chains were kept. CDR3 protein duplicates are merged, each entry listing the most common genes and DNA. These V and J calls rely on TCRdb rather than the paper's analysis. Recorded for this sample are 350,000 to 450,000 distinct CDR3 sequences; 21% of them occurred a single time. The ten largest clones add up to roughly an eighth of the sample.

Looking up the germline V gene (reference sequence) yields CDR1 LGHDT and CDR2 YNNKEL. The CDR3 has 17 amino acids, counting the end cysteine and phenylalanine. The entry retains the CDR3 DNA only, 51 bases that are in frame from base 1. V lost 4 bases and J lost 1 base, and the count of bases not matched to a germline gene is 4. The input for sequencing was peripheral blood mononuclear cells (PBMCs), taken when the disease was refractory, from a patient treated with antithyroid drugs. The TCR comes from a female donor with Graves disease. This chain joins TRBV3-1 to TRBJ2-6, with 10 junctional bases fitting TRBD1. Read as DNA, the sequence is TGTGCCAGCAGCCTGGGACAGGGGATTTCTGGGGCCAACGTCCTGACTTTC. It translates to CASSLGQGISGANVLTF. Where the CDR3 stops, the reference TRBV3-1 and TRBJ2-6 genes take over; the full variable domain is DTAVSQTPKYLVTQMGNDKSIKCEQNLGHDTMYWYKQDSKKFLKIMFSYNNKELIINETVPNRFSPKSPDKAHLNLHINSLELGDSAVYFCASSLGQGISGANVLTFGAGSRLTVL.